These 28 T cell receptor beta chains originate from one sample sequenced in a study of shared clonotypes between healthy human individuals. Sequenced by immunoSEQ multiplex PCR; TCRdb stores in-frame clones only, minus some. The repertoire includes hundreds of thousands of clones, nearly 98% of them detected once, and 0.3% sits in the top ten. CD45RO-negative CD8 cells positively selected for CCR7 made up the naive population, which excluded terminally differentiated effector memory CD45RA+ cells. Sequencing input: naive CD8+ T cells sorted from blood. The receptor set was obtained from a man aged 25 to 40 in good health.

J is TRBJ2-7 and V is TRBV28; D uncertain. The CDR3 totals 15 residues. V lost 6 bases and J lost 0, with 15 bases in between. Germline V gene lookup returns CDR1 MDHEN and CDR2 SYDVKM. In DNA form, the CDR3 reads TGTGCCAGCAGAATTTCGGTTGGGGTCTCCTACGAGCAGTACTTC. The encoded protein is CASRISVGVSYEQYF.

This chain uses TRBV27 with TRBJ2-4; D uncertain. Germline V CDR1 and CDR2: MNHEY, SMNVEV (reference sequence). Trimming left V 10 bases short and J 3 bases short, with 10 bases between. This CDR3 has 12 residues. The CDR3 DNA is TGTGCCACCCATGGGGTCAAAAACATTCAGTACTTC. Amino acids: CATHGVKNIQYF.

This chain joins TRBV25-1 and TRBJ2-7; 8 bases fit TRBD1. V shed 4 bases, J shed 5 bases, and the junction held 4 bases outside the gene matches. The germline gives CDR1 MGHDK, CDR2 SYGVNS. This CDR3 has 13 residues. The CDR3 loop reads CASSVLTGDEQYF. The CDR3 DNA sequence: TGTGCCAGCAGTGTCCTGACAGGGGACGAGCAGTACTTC.

A few counts support this clone. The V call is TRBV7-8, the J call TRBJ2-1; D is unclear. V shed 5 bases and J shed 0 bases, with 17 bases lying between them. This CDR3 region has 17 residues. Per the germline V gene, CDR1 is SGHVS and CDR2 is FQNEAQ. The CDR3 sequence is CASSLGPHPLSYNEQFF. In nucleotides, the CDR3 is TGTGCCAGCAGCCTTGGACCTCATCCCCTCTCCTACAATGAGCAGTTCTTC.

The rearrangement joins TRBV5-6 to TRBJ2-7, with D unresolved. CDR1 SGHDT and CDR2 YYEEEE come from the germline V gene. Trimming took off 2 bases at V and 4 bases at J, with 13 bases between the two ends. The CDR3 is 14 amino acids. The CDR3 coding sequence is TGTGCCAGCAGCTTACCAGCCGTAGGGTACGAGCAGTACTTC. It is translated as CASSLPAVGYEQYF.

The CDR3 nucleotides read TGTGCCAGCAGCGGCCGGGACAGGGCCCACGAGCAGTACTTC. Translated: CASSGRDRAHEQYF. This chain links TRBV7-9 with TRBJ2-7; 9 bases match TRBD1. V shed 5 bases, J shed 5 bases, and the junction held 7 bases outside the gene matches. The CDR3 runs to 14 residues. Germline CDR1 and CDR2: SEHNR and FQNEAQ (reference sequence). The whole variable domain, remainder taken from reference TRBV7-9 and TRBJ2-7, is DTGVSQNPRHKITKRGQNVTFRCDPISEHNRLYWYRQTLGQGPEFLTYFQNEAQLEKSRLLSDRFSAERPKGSFSTLEIQRTEQGDSAMYLCASSGRDRAHEQYFGPGTRLTVT.

V and J are TRBV13 and TRBJ2-7; D is uncertain. Trimming removed 1 base from V and 0 bases from J, with 13 bases in between. This CDR3 region has 16 residues. CDR1 PRHDT and CDR2 FYEKMQ come from the germline V gene (reference sequence). The CDR3 region is CASSLAGGILSYEQYF. DNA for the CDR3: TGTGCCAGCAGCTTAGCCGGTGGCATTCTCTCCTACGAGCAGTACTTC. The variable domain in full, completed from reference TRBV13 and TRBJ2-7, reads AAGVIQSPRHLIKEKRETATLKCYPIPRHDTVYWYQQGPGQDPQFLISFYEKMQSDKGSIPDRFSAQQFSDYHSELNMSSLELGDSALYFCASSLAGGILSYEQYFGPGTRLTVT.

J is TRBJ1-5 and V is TRBV5-1, with D possibly TRBD1 on 6 matching bases. The CDR3 runs to 14 residues. Germline V gene sequence: CDR1 SGHRS, CDR2 YFSETQ. Trimming shortened V by 4 bases and J by 7 bases, and 15 bases separated the two germline ends. The CDR3 region is CASSPEGGDQPQHF. The CDR3 region has the DNA TGCGCCAGCAGCCCGGAGGGGGGCGACCAGCCCCAGCATTTT.

V and J are TRBV7-9 and TRBJ2-7, with TRBD1 matching over 7 bases. Germline loops: CDR1 SEHNR, CDR2 FQNEAQ (reference sequence). The CDR3 totals 18 residues. The J segment lost 0 bases and the V segment lost 5 bases, leaving 16 bases of the junction unmatched. DNA for the CDR3: TGTGCCAGCAGCACCGACGAAACAGGGGCCGAAACCTCCTACGAGCAGTACTTC. It yields the protein CASSTDETGAETSYEQYF.

This clone was observed a few times. The chain employs TRBV7-9 and TRBJ2-2; D uncertain. Germline CDR1 is SEHNR and CDR2 is FQNEAQ (reference sequence). Trimming took 2 bases from V and 7 from J, leaving 8 bases between them. The CDR3 covers 13 residues. CDR3 in amino acids: CASSLSGGGELFF. CDR3 bases: TGTGCCAGCAGCTTATCCGGTGGCGGGGAGCTGTTTTTT. Using reference TRBV7-9 and TRBJ2-2 for the parts outside the CDR3, the full variable domain is DTGVSQNPRHKITKRGQNVTFRCDPISEHNRLYWYRQTLGQGPEFLTYFQNEAQLEKSRLLSDRFSAERPKGSFSTLEIQRTEQGDSAMYLCASSLSGGGELFFGEGSRLTVL.

This chain joins TRBV6-6 and TRBJ2-1, with D unclear. There are 15 residues in the CDR3. V lost 5 bases and J 0 bases, leaving 11 bases between the germline ends. Germline lookup yields CDR1 MNHNY and CDR2 SVGAGI (reference sequence). CDR3 in amino acids: CASSGPESSYNEQFF. The CDR3 bases are TGTGCCAGCAGTGGCCCAGAGAGCTCCTACAATGAGCAGTTCTTC.

V gene TRBV9 combines with J gene TRBJ2-5; maybe TRBD1 (5 bases). The CDR3 is 15 residues long. Trimming removed 2 bases at V and 1 base at J, with 12 bases between. The germline V gene has CDR1 SGDLS and CDR2 YYNGEE. CDR3 region: CASSVSSGAQETQYF. The CDR3 DNA is TGTGCCAGCAGCGTTTCGTCTGGGGCCCAAGAGACCCAGTACTTC. The whole variable domain, remainder taken from reference TRBV9 and TRBJ2-5, is DSGVTQTPKHLITATGQRVTLRCSPRSGDLSVYWYQQSLDQGLQFLIQYYNGEERAKGNILERFSAQQFPDLHSELNLSSLELGDSALYFCASSVSSGAQETQYFGPGTRLLVL.

The chain has TRBV4-3 and TRBJ2-2; tentatively, D is TRBD1 (5 bases). The ends were cut back, 1 base at V and 4 bases at J, with 7 bases in the middle. Germline V lookup: CDR1 LGHNA, CDR2 YSLEER. The CDR3 consists of 14 residues. This chain's CDR3 is CASSQGQGTGELFF. The CDR3 DNA follows: TGCGCCAGCAGCCAAGGGCAGGGCACCGGGGAGCTGTTTTTT.

The rearrangement uses TRBV27 and TRBJ1-1; 9 nucleotides line up with TRBD1. Per germline, CDR1 MNHEY and CDR2 SMNVEV (reference sequence). The junction had 10 bases not matched to a gene; V was cut back by 5 bases and J by 3 bases. CDR3 length equals 16 residues. Here the CDR3 reads CASSIKTGGFDTEAFF. CDR3 nucleotide sequence: TGTGCCAGCAGTATCAAGACAGGGGGATTCGACACTGAAGCTTTCTTT.

The chain has TRBV27 and TRBJ2-7; D is undetermined. In germline, CDR1 is MNHEY, CDR2 SMNVEV (reference sequence). CDR3 length: 12 amino acids. The V gene lost 6 bases and the J gene lost 6 bases, with 12 bases spanning the gap. The CDR3 DNA sequence: TGTGCCAGCAGCCGACGTGGTTCCGAGCAGTACTTC. Protein: CASSRRGSEQYF.

The chain uses TRBV9 and TRBJ2-4; D possibly matches TRBD1 or TRBD2 (5 bases each). The CDR3 sequence is 17 residues long. The germline CDR1 and CDR2 sequences are SGDLS and YYNGEE. V was shortened by 3 bases and J by 8 bases, with 24 bases between the two germline ends. This CDR3 reads CASSGAKGTPDWDIQYF. CDR3 DNA sequence: TGTGCCAGCAGCGGGGCCAAGGGGACCCCCGACTGGGACATTCAGTACTTC.

The chain joins TRBV29-1 to TRBJ2-1; TRBD2 might be the D (6 bases). Germline lookup yields CDR1 SQVTM and CDR2 ANQGSEA. The CDR3 is 12 amino acids. V lost 6 bases and J lost 8, with 14 bases in between. The CDR3 reads CSVVEGLDEQFF. In nucleotides, the CDR3 is TGCAGCGTGGTGGAGGGCCTCGATGAGCAGTTCTTC.

This clone was seen just once. The CDR3 DNA reads as TGTGCCAGCAGCTTAACCGCCGAGGGGGTCCCTAATGAAAAACTGTTTTTT. Its translation is CASSLTAEGVPNEKLFF. V gene TRBV7-6 combines with J gene TRBJ1-4; tentatively, D is TRBD1 (6 bases). V was shortened by 2 bases and J by 3 bases, with 16 bases between the two germline ends. Germline lookup yields CDR1 SGHVS and CDR2 FNYEAQ. The CDR3 has 17 amino acids.

The rearrangement uses TRBV5-1 and TRBJ2-3; 7 nucleotides match TRBD1. V trimming: 6 bases; J trimming: 0 bases; junction bases outside the gene matches: 7. The CDR3 extends over 15 amino acids. CDR1 and CDR2 (germline): SGHRS, YFSETQ. CDR3: CASTWTGLSTDTQYF. For the CDR3, the DNA is TGCGCCAGCACGTGGACAGGCCTAAGCACAGATACGCAGTATTTT.

The chain uses TRBV7-2 and TRBJ2-7; D is ambiguous. This CDR3 comprises 12 residues. Trimming stripped 3 bases from V and 0 bases from J, with 3 bases between. Germline V CDR1 and CDR2: SGHTA, FQGNSA. This CDR3 reads CASSFRSYEQYF. CDR3 DNA sequence: TGTGCCAGCAGCTTCCGCTCCTACGAGCAGTACTTC. Together with reference TRBV7-2 and TRBJ2-7, the CDR3 gives the full variable domain: GAGVSQSPSNKVTEKGKDVELRCDPISGHTALYWYRQSLGQGLEFLIYFQGNSAPDKSGLPSDRFSAERTGGSVSTLTIQRTQQEDSAVYLCASSFRSYEQYFGPGTRLTVT.

This chain connects TRBV11-3 to TRBJ2-1; 14 positions agree with TRBD2. The CDR3 loop spans 15 amino acids. V was clipped by 5 bases and J by 8 bases; unmatched bases: 5. Germline V gene sequence: CDR1 SGHNT, CDR2 YENEEA. The CDR3 DNA reads as TGTGCCAGCAGCCTCGGACTAGCGGGAGGAGATGAGCAGTTCTTC. The encoded protein is CASSLGLAGGDEQFF.

The count of this clone is one. V usage is TRBV11-2 and J usage is TRBJ2-7; unclear D gene. In germline, CDR1 is SGHAT, CDR2 FQNNGV. V shed 3 bases and J shed 5 bases, with 8 bases lying between them. CDR3 length: 12 residues. The DNA of the CDR3 is TGTGCCAGCAGCTTCCCTGCCCACGAGCAGTACTTC. Translating gives CASSFPAHEQYF.

The chain has TRBV9 and TRBJ2-2; the D is unclear. V was cut by 4 bases and J by 5 bases, with 9 bases left in between. CDR3 length: 13 amino acids. Germline V gene sequence: CDR1 SGDLS, CDR2 YYNGEE. This CDR3 is CASSPEWTGELFF. As DNA, the CDR3 is TGTGCCAGCAGCCCCGAATGGACCGGGGAGCTGTTTTTT.

The genes are TRBV6-6 and TRBJ2-7; TRBD2 aligns across 8 bases. The CDR3 extends over 15 amino acids. Per germline, CDR1 MNHNY and CDR2 SVGAGI (reference sequence). V trimming: 7 bases; J trimming: 3 bases; junction bases outside the gene matches: 11. CDR3 loop: CASNSIELAVYEQYF. CDR3 DNA sequence: TGTGCCAGCAATTCTATCGAACTAGCGGTCTACGAGCAGTACTTC.

The CDR3 DNA is TGTGCCAGCAGCTTAGCCGGAATGACTAGCTCCTACGAGCAGTACTTC. It translates to CASSLAGMTSSYEQYF. The chain has TRBV7-9 and TRBJ2-7; D may be TRBD2 (6 bases). The CDR3 has 16 residues. V shed 0 bases and J shed 0 bases, with 12 bases lying between them. The germline gives CDR1 SEHNR, CDR2 FQNEAQ (reference sequence).

The V call is TRBV11-2, the J call TRBJ2-7; D unclear. Germline CDR1 and CDR2: SGHAT and FQNNGV. V lost 6 bases and J 0 bases, leaving 6 bases between the germline ends. The CDR3 has 12 residues. The CDR3 is CASSKSSYEQYF. The CDR3, as DNA: TGTGCCAGCAGTAAAAGCTCCTACGAGCAGTACTTC.

DNA of the CDR3: TGCAGCGGGGAGGGACTCTACTACAATGAGCAGTTCTTC. This codes for CSGEGLYYNEQFF. The rearrangement joins TRBV29-1 to TRBJ2-1; 7 bases match TRBD2. The CDR3 is 13 residues long. J was trimmed by 3 bases and V by 7 bases; bases with no gene match: 6. Germline V gives CDR1 SQVTM, CDR2 ANQGSEA.

This rearrangement joins TRBV9 to TRBJ2-7; tentatively, D is TRBD1 or TRBD2 (5 bases each). V was clipped by 3 bases and J by 2 bases, with 18 bases between them. This CDR3 contains 16 residues. Per the germline V gene, CDR1 is SGDLS and CDR2 is YYNGEE. The CDR3 DNA follows: TGTGCCAGCAGCGCCCGCCAGAGTGGGGGTACCTACGAGCAGTACTTC. It yields the protein CASSARQSGGTYEQYF. Full variable domain (remainder filled in from reference TRBV9 and TRBJ2-7): DSGVTQTPKHLITATGQRVTLRCSPRSGDLSVYWYQQSLDQGLQFLIQYYNGEERAKGNILERFSAQQFPDLHSELNLSSLELGDSALYFCASSARQSGGTYEQYFGPGTRLTVT.